One and the same sample provided the 28 T cell receptor beta chains below, sequenced in a study of regulatory T cells in long-lasting Graves disease. Time point defined: newly diagnosed GD, antithyroid drugs for less than 3 months. There was RNA extracted from PBMCs, and the TCR library was made from it. Construction of the TCR beta libraries employed iRepertoire HTBI primers in conjunction with Arm-PCR of CDR3 regions. TCRdb re-derived calls from the multiplex PCR reads in MiXCR, one entry per CDR3 protein. The sample lists 530,000 or so distinct CDR3 sequences, roughly 15% occurring once. This sample also appeared in a second study, on T cells in Graves' hyperthyroidism and ophthalmopathy.

Sequenced material: peripheral blood mononuclear cells (PBMCs), taken at new diagnosis, from a patient treated with antithyroid drugs. The origin of the receptors is a man aged 18 to 29 with Graves disease.

This clonotype was seen a few times. The J gene is TRBJ2-7, the V gene TRBV6-5; maybe TRBD1 (6 bases). From germline, CDR1 is MNHEY and CDR2 SVGAGI. V was shortened by 2 bases and J by 5 bases, with 19 bases between the two germline ends. The CDR3 is made up of 16 amino acids. The CDR3 is CASSYGARGNRDEQYF. In DNA, the CDR3 is TGTGCCAGCAGTTACGGGGCAAGGGGGAATCGAGACGAGCAGTACTTC.

This clonotype was seen repeatedly, ten times or more. J is TRBJ1-2 and V is TRBV7-9, with D uncertain. This CDR3 spans 13 amino acids. Germline lookup yields CDR1 SEHNR and CDR2 FQNEAQ (reference sequence). The germline V and J ends were trimmed by 2 bases and 1 base, with 5 bases remaining between them. This CDR3 reads CASSLRVNYGYTF. CDR3 in DNA: TGTGCCAGCAGCTTAAGGGTTAACTATGGCTACACCTTC.

Worth noting for this clonotype: This could be a read error, since a much larger clone is one nucleotide away. The V gene is TRBV25-1, the J gene TRBJ2-7; TRBD2 aligns across 11 bases. The V and J ends lost 7 bases and 2 bases, in that order; junction bases with no gene match: 7. Germline lookup yields CDR1 MGHDK and CDR2 SYGVNS. CDR3 length equals 15 residues. CDR3 amino acids: CASTKELAGAYEQYF. Here the CDR3 DNA reads TGTGCCAGCACCAAGGAACTAGCGGGAGCCTACGAGCAGTACTTC.

This chain links TRBV11-1 with TRBJ2-2; 10 bases are shared with TRBD2. The V and J ends lost 5 bases and 6 bases, in that order; junction bases with no gene match: 15. This CDR3 has 18 residues. From germline, CDR1 is SGHAT and CDR2 FQDESV (reference sequence). The CDR3 coding sequence is TGTGCCAGCAGCGGGGGACCACAAAGCGGGAGGGCCTCCGGGGAGCTGTTTTTT. This codes for CASSGGPQSGRASGELFF.

This clonotype was counted many times. V usage is TRBV6-2 or TRBV6-3 and J usage is TRBJ2-7; D is unresolved. Germline V gene sequence: CDR1 MNHEY, CDR2 SVGEGT. The CDR3 is 14 amino acids. V was trimmed by 3 bases and J by 4 bases, leaving 13 bases between them. The CDR3 here is CASSYGRSQYEQYF. CDR3 nucleotide sequence: TGTGCCAGCAGTTATGGCAGGTCCCAGTACGAGCAGTACTTC.

This clonotype was counted ten times or more. The chain carries TRBV12-3 or TRBV12-4 and TRBJ2-3, with 8 positions matching TRBD1. The CDR3 has 15 amino acids. The ends lost 6 bases at V and 0 bases at J; junction bases unmatched: 5. The CDR3 sequence is CASRGDRSSTDTQYF. CDR3 in DNA: TGTGCCAGCAGGGGGGACAGGTCTAGCACAGATACGCAGTATTTT.

There are many counts of this clonotype. The rearrangement uses TRBV27 and TRBJ2-1; D perhaps matches TRBD2 (5 bases). The V end was cut by 4 bases, the J end by 4 bases, with 17 bases between. Germline lookup yields CDR1 MNHEY and CDR2 SMNVEV (reference sequence). CDR3 size: 16 residues. The CDR3 protein is CASSSLAPSGYNEQFF. CDR3 coding DNA: TGTGCCAGCAGTTCGTTAGCCCCTTCGGGGTACAATGAGCAGTTCTTC.

The chain employs TRBV4-1 and TRBJ2-1, with D possibly TRBD2 on 5 matching bases. V was clipped by 0 bases and J by 6 bases, with 12 bases between them. Germline V gene data show CDR1 as MGHRA and CDR2 as YSYEKL. The CDR3 consists of 15 residues. The CDR3 is CASSQDERDLNEQFF. The CDR3 bases are TGCGCCAGCAGCCAAGATGAACGGGATCTCAATGAGCAGTTCTTC.

This clonotype was seen only a few times. V is TRBV29-1 and J is TRBJ1-5; D unclear. CDR3 size: 13 residues. V lost 4 bases, J lost 0 bases, and 7 bases lay in between. CDR1 SQVTM and CDR2 ANQGSEA come from the germline V gene. CDR3 in amino acids: CSVGGLSNQPQHF. The CDR3 coding sequence is TGCAGCGTTGGCGGACTTAGCAATCAGCCCCAGCATTTT.

This clonotype was picked up many times. V usage is TRBV6-1 and J usage is TRBJ2-7; no firm D call. The CDR3 contains 15 residues. Per the germline V gene, CDR1 is MNHNS and CDR2 is SASEGT. With 8 bases removed from V and 2 bases from J, the gap between germline ends came to 19 bases. The CDR3 region is CASYFGFSAAYEQYF. CDR3 coding DNA: TGTGCCAGCTATTTCGGGTTCTCCGCTGCCTACGAGCAGTACTTC.

The CDR3 reads CASSPSLRTGIYQPQHF. CDR3 bases: TGTGCCAGCAGCCCTTCCCTCCGGACAGGGATTTATCAGCCCCAGCATTTT. The chain carries TRBV28 and TRBJ1-5; 8 bases map to TRBD1. Germline V gene sequence: CDR1 MDHEN, CDR2 SYDVKM. The junction had 15 bases not matched to a gene; V was cut back by 6 bases and J by 5 bases. This CDR3 has 17 amino acids. The complete variable domain, with remaining parts taken from reference TRBV28 and TRBJ1-5, reads DVKVTQSSRYLVKRTGEKVFLECVQDMDHENMFWYRQDPGLGLRLIYFSYDVKMKEKGDIPEGYSVSREKKERFSLILESASTNQTSMYLCASSPSLRTGIYQPQHFGDGTRLSIL.

This clonotype was detected a few times. V is TRBV12-3 or TRBV12-4 and J is TRBJ1-5, with D possibly being TRBD1 (6 bases). The CDR3 is made up of 15 amino acids. Trimming left V 4 bases short and J 0 bases short, with 10 bases between. CDR3 loop: CASSYTGNSNQPQHF. The CDR3 DNA is TGTGCCAGCAGTTATACAGGGAATAGCAATCAGCCCCAGCATTTT.

This clonotype occurred a few times. This chain uses TRBV15 with TRBJ1-6; D gene ambiguous. The CDR3 loop spans 13 amino acids. The V gene's germline CDR1 is LNHNV and CDR2 YYDKDF (reference sequence). Trimming took 2 bases from V and 12 from J, leaving 11 bases between them. The CDR3 region is CATSRSTQQPLHF. CDR3 coding DNA: TGTGCCACCAGCAGAAGTACACAGCAACCCCTCCACTTT. Full variable domain (outside the CDR3, taken from reference TRBV15 and TRBJ1-6): DAMVIQNPRYQVTQFGKPVTLSCSQTLNHNVMYWYQQKSSQAPKLLFHYYDKDFNNEADTPDNFQSRRPNTSFCFLDIRSPGLGDTAMYLCATSRSTQQPLHFGNGTRLTVT.

This clonotype came up many times. J is TRBJ2-7 and V is TRBV20-1, with 8 bases lining up with TRBD2. The V gene end was trimmed by 6 bases and the J gene end by 5 bases; junction bases not matched to a gene: 15. Looked up from germline, CDR1 is DFQATT and CDR2 is SNEGSKA (reference sequence). This CDR3 region has 15 residues. In DNA, the CDR3 is TGCAGTGCCGGGTGGATAGCGGGACATAGAAACGAGCAGTACTTC. It translates to CSAGWIAGHRNEQYF.

This clonotype was seen a handful of times. The CDR3 here is CASSAGTSDGGELFF. The CDR3 DNA follows: TGTGCCAGCAGTGCCGGGACTAGCGATGGCGGGGAGCTGTTTTTT. The gene calls are TRBV6-1 and TRBJ2-2; TRBD2 matches at 10 bases. V trimming: 4 bases; J trimming: 7 bases; junction bases outside the gene matches: 6. Per the germline V gene, CDR1 is MNHNS and CDR2 is SASEGT. CDR3 length: 15 residues.

The table lists this clonotype with many counts. The chain is built from TRBV2 and TRBJ2-5; D is possibly TRBD1 or TRBD2 (5 bases each). The CDR3 length is 12 residues. Germline V gene data show CDR1 as SNHLY and CDR2 as FYNNEI. The V end lost 8 bases, the J end lost 2 bases, and 9 bases lay between the germline ends. This CDR3 reads CASERGQETQYF. CDR3 coding DNA: TGTGCCAGCGAGAGGGGACAAGAGACCCAGTACTTC.

V is TRBV5-8 and J is TRBJ2-5; no reliable D call. With 1 base removed from V and 0 bases from J, the gap between germline ends came to 10 bases. Germline V gives CDR1 SGHTS, CDR2 YDEGEE. The CDR3 covers 15 residues. The CDR3 region is CASSLKAGYQETQYF. CDR3 in DNA: TGTGCCAGCAGCTTGAAGGCAGGCTACCAAGAGACCCAGTACTTC.

This clonotype was observed many times. The gene calls are TRBV7-9 and TRBJ1-1; the D is unclear. This CDR3 comprises 12 residues. V shed 2 bases and J shed 7 bases, with 8 bases lying between them. Germline CDR1 and CDR2: SEHNR and FQNEAQ (reference sequence). The CDR3 protein is CASSLPAIEAFF. DNA for the CDR3: TGTGCCAGCAGCTTACCGGCCATTGAAGCTTTCTTT.

This clonotype was seen many times. The CDR3 here is CASSEFGRDTEAFF. The CDR3 bases are TGTGCCAGTAGTGAATTCGGCAGAGACACTGAAGCTTTCTTT. The rearrangement uses TRBV19 and TRBJ1-1; D remains unclear. This CDR3 is built from 14 residues. Germline V gene lookup returns CDR1 LNHDA and CDR2 SQIVND (reference sequence). Trimming cost V 5 bases and J 3 bases, with 13 bases left between them.

The chain is built from TRBV29-1 and TRBJ2-3, with TRBD2 matching over 8 bases. CDR1 is SQVTM, CDR2 ANQGSEA, per germline. The CDR3 is 15 amino acids. The ends lost 6 bases at V and 0 bases at J; junction bases unmatched: 8. The CDR3 DNA reads TGCAGCGTGATAGCGGGGACCACTAGCACAGATACGCAGTATTTT. Protein: CSVIAGTTSTDTQYF.

This clonotype was detected many times. CDR3 sequence reads: CASSDSYQPQHF. The CDR3, as DNA: TGTGCCAGCAGTGATTCCTATCAGCCCCAGCATTTT. This sequence joins TRBV2 and TRBJ1-5; D is uncertain. The CDR3 contains 12 residues. Germline lookup yields CDR1 SNHLY and CDR2 FYNNEI. Trimming left V 3 bases short and J 5 bases short, with 5 bases between.

Details on this clonotype: The junction differs from germline at one of its ends, possibly a read error. V gene TRBV20-1 combines with J gene TRBJ2-3, with 7 bases fitting TRBD2. The CDR3 spans 10 residues. CDR1 is DFQATT and CDR2 is SNEGSKA in the germline V gene (reference sequence). The chain's CDR3 is CSTSADTQYF. CDR3 coding DNA: TGCAGTACTAGCGCAGATACGCAGTATTTT.

This clonotype was counted ten times or more. V is TRBV5-1 and J is TRBJ2-3, with D possibly TRBD2 on 5 matching bases. The CDR3 has 15 residues. Germline CDR1 SGHRS, CDR2 YFSETQ. The germline V and J ends were trimmed by 4 bases and 0 bases, with 12 bases remaining between them. The CDR3 region has the DNA TGCGCCAGCAGCATGGACTTGGACAGCACAGATACGCAGTATTTT. It codes for CASSMDLDSTDTQYF.

This clonotype was observed at least ten times. The chain has TRBV28 and TRBJ2-7; 7 bases fit TRBD2. Trimming took 3 bases from V and 3 from J; bases not matched to a gene: 8. This CDR3 region has 15 residues. Germline V gene lookup returns CDR1 MDHEN and CDR2 SYDVKM. In DNA form, the CDR3 reads TGTGCCAGCAGTTTTATTGCGGGAGCTGTCTACGAGCAGTACTTC. Amino acid sequence: CASSFIAGAVYEQYF.

J is TRBJ1-4 and V is TRBV27; D is uncertain. V was pared by 4 bases and J by 1 base, with 10 bases between. In germline, CDR1 is MNHEY, CDR2 SMNVEV (reference sequence). The CDR3 is made up of 15 amino acids. The CDR3 is CASSWEYGTNEKLFF. The CDR3 coding sequence is TGTGCCAGCAGTTGGGAGTATGGAACTAATGAAAAACTGTTTTTT.

This clonotype was counted only a few times. CDR3 nucleotide sequence: TGCAGCGGGACTAGCAGATACAATGAGCAGTTCTTC. This translates into CSGTSRYNEQFF. V usage is TRBV29-1 and J usage is TRBJ2-1, with 8 bases fitting TRBD2. V dropped 7 bases and J dropped 4; count of bases not matched to a gene: 3. The length of the CDR3 is 12 residues. Germline CDR1 is SQVTM and CDR2 is ANQGSEA.

This clonotype appeared a few times. The gene calls are TRBV7-3 and TRBJ2-1; D possibly corresponds to TRBD1 (5 bases). V lost 2 bases to trimming and J lost 6 bases, with 11 bases between them. Per the germline V gene, CDR1 is SGHTA and CDR2 is FQGTGA. CDR3 length equals 14 residues. The CDR3 DNA reads TGTGCCAGCAGCTTATCCCCAGACAGCAATGAGCAGTTCTTC. The encoded protein is CASSLSPDSNEQFF.

This clonotype appeared a few times. CDR3 loop: CAWGAGHQETQYF. The CDR3, as DNA: TGTGCCTGGGGCGCGGGACATCAAGAGACCCAGTACTTC. The chain has TRBV30 and TRBJ2-5; D may match TRBD1 or TRBD2 (6 bases each). V gave up 5 bases and J gave up 2 bases, with 12 bases separating them. Germline V gene data show CDR1 as GTSNPN and CDR2 as SVGIG (reference sequence). The CDR3 has 13 amino acids.